This note documents a single T cell receptor beta chain sequence. No antigen is known for it. The CDR3 runs 15 residues. The V end lost 4 bases, the J end lost 9 bases, and 20 bases lay between the germline ends. CDR1 is SGDLS, CDR2 YYNGEE, per germline. The entry originates in a study of cytomegalovirus exposure and HLA in healthy donors. Findings and limits, study-wide: The investigators catalogued 164 TCR beta chains as cytomegalovirus-associated. TCR beta chain V- and J-gene trimming was linked, in a later analysis, to a missense variant in DCLRE1C.

Primers: 60 Vbeta forward and 13 Jbeta reverse. Sequencing used immunoSEQ multiplex PCR; TCRdb keeps in-frame clones, though not all of them. This sample has about 150,000 clones, with more than 75% found just once. The sample taken for sequencing was PBMCs. The TCR comes from a man younger than 45 in good health and CMV-seropositive. The gene calls are TRBV9 and TRBJ2-1; the D gene is possibly TRBD2 (6 bases). The CDR3 coding sequence is TGTGCCAGCAGCCCTCGTGAGGGAGTGGGGGGTGAGCAGTTCTTC. Translated, it gives CASSPREGVGGEQFF.